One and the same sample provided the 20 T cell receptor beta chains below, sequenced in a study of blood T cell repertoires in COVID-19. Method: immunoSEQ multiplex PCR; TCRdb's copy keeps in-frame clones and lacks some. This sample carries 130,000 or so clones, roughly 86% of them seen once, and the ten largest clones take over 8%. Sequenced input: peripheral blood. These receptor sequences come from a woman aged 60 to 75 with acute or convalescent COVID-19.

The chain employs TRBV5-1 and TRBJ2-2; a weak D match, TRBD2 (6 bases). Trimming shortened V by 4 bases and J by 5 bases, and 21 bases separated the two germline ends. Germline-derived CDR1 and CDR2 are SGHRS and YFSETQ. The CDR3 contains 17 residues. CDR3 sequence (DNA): TGCGCCAGCAGCCCGGGCTCGGGGGTTTCGAGAACCGGGGAGCTGTTTTTT. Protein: CASSPGSGVSRTGELFF.

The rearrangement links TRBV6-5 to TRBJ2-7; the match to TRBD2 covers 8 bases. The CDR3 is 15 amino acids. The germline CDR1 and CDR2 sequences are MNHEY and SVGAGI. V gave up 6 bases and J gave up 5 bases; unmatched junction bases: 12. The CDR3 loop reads CASSPSGGPLHEQYF. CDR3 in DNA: TGTGCCAGCAGCCCAAGCGGGGGCCCCCTCCACGAGCAGTACTTC.

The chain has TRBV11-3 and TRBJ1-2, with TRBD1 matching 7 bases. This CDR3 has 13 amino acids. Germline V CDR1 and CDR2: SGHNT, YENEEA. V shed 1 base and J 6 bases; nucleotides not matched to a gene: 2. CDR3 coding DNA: TGTGCCAGCAGCTTAGCTACAGGGGATGGCTACACCTTC. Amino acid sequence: CASSLATGDGYTF.

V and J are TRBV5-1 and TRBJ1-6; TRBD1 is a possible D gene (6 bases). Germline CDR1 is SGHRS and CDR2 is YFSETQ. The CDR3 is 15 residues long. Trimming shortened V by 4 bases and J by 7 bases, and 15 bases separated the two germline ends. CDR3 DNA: TGCGCCAGCAGCGGCATAGTAGGACAGAATTCACCCCTCCACTTT. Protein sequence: CASSGIVGQNSPLHF.

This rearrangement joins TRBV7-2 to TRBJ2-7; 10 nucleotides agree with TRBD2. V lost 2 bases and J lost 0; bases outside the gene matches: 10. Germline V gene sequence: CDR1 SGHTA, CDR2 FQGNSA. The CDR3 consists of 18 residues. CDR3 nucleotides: TGTGCCAGCAGCTTAAGTGTTAGCGGGGGGCTGAGCTCCTACGAGCAGTACTTC. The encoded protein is CASSLSVSGGLSSYEQYF. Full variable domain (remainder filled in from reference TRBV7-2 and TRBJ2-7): GAGVSQSPSNKVTEKGKDVELRCDPISGHTALYWYRQSLGQGLEFLIYFQGNSAPDKSGLPSDRFSAERTGGSVSTLTIQRTQQEDSAVYLCASSLSVSGGLSSYEQYFGPGTRLTVT.

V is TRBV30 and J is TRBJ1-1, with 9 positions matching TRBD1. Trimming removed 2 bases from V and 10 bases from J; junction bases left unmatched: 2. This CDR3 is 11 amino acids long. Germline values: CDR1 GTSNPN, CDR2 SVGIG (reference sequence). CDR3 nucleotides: TGTGCCTGGAGTTGGACAGGGGCAGCTTTCTTT. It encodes CAWSWTGAAFF.

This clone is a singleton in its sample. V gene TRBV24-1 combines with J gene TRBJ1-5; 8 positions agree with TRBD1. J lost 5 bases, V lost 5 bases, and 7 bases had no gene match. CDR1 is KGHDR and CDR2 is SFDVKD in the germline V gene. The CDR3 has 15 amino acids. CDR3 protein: CATSANTGGYQPQHF. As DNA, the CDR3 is TGTGCCACCAGTGCCAATACAGGGGGTTATCAGCCCCAGCATTTT.

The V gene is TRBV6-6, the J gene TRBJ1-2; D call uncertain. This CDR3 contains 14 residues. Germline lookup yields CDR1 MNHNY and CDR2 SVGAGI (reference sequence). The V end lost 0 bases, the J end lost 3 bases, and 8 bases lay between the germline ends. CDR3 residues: CASSYSWGDYGYTF. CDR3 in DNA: TGTGCCAGCAGTTACTCGTGGGGAGACTATGGCTACACCTTC.

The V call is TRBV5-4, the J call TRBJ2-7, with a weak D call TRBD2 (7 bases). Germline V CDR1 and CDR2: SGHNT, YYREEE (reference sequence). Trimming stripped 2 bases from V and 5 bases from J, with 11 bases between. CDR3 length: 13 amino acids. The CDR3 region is CASSLSGGNEQYF. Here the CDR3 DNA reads TGTGCCAGCAGCTTATCGGGGGGCAACGAGCAGTACTTC.

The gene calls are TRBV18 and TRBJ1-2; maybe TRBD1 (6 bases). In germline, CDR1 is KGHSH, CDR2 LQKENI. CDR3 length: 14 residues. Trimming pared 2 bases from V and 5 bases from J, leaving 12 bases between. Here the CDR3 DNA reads TGTGCCAGCTCACCAGGTGGACAGACTTATGGCTACACCTTC. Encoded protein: CASSPGGQTYGYTF.

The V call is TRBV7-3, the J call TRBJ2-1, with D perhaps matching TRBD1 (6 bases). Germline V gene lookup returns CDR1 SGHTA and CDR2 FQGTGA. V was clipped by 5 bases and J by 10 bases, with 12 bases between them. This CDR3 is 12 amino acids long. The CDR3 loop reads CASSQGRTEQFF. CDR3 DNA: TGTGCCAGCAGCCAGGGGCGGACAGAGCAGTTCTTC. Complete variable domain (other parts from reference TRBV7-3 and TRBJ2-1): GAGVSQTPSNKVTEKGKYVELRCDPISGHTALYWYRQSLGQGPEFLIYFQGTGAADDSGLPNDRFFAVRPEGSVSTLKIQRTERGDSAVYLCASSQGRTEQFFGPGTRLTVL.

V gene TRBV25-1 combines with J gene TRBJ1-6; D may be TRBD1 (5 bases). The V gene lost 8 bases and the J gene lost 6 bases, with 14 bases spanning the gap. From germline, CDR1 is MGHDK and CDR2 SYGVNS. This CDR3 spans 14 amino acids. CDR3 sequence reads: CASGGWGRNSPLHF. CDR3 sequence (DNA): TGTGCCAGCGGGGGGTGGGGCCGTAATTCACCCCTCCACTTT. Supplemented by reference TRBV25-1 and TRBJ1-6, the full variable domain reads EADIYQTPRYLVIGTGKKITLECSQTMGHDKMYWYQQDPGMELHLIHYSYGVNSTEKGDLSSESTVSRIRTEHFPLTLESARPSHTSQYLCASGGWGRNSPLHFGNGTRLTVT.

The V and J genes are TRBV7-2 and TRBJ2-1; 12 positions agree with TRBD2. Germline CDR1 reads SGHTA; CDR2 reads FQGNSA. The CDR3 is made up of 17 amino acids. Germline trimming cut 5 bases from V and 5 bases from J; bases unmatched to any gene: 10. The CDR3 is CASSPSPSGGANNEQFF. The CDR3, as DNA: TGTGCCAGCAGCCCTAGCCCTAGCGGGGGGGCGAACAATGAGCAGTTCTTC.

This CDR3 reads CASSPRGDRAYGYTF. The CDR3 DNA follows: TGTGCCAGCTCACCTCGGGGGGACAGGGCTTATGGCTACACCTTC. The V and J genes are TRBV18 and TRBJ1-2, with 9 bases that match TRBD1. V lost 3 bases and J lost 5; bases outside the gene matches: 7. This CDR3 contains 15 residues. Germline V gene data show CDR1 as KGHSH and CDR2 as LQKENI. Together with reference TRBV18 and TRBJ1-2, the CDR3 gives the full variable domain: NAGVMQNPRHLVRRRGQEARLRCSPMKGHSHVYWYRQLPEEGLKFMVYLQKENIIDESGMPKERFSAEFPKEGPSILRIQQVVRGDSAAYFCASSPRGDRAYGYTFGSGTRLTVV.

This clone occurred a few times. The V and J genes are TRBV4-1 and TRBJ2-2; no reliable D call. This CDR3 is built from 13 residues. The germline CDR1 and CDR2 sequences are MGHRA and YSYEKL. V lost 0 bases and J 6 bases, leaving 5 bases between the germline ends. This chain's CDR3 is CASSQEQAGELFF. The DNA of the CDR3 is TGCGCCAGCAGCCAAGAGCAGGCCGGGGAGCTGTTTTTT.

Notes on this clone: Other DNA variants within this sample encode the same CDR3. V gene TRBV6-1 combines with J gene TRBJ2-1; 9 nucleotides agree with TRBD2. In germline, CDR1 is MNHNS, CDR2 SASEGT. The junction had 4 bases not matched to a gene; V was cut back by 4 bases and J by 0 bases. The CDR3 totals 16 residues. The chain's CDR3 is CASSALSGSSYNEQFF. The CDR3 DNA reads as TGTGCCAGCAGTGCCCTTAGCGGGAGCTCCTACAATGAGCAGTTCTTC.

CDR3 region: CASSLGTGGLYEQYF. The CDR3 nucleotides read TGTGCCAGCAGTTTGGGTACAGGGGGCCTCTACGAGCAGTACTTC. The chain carries TRBV28 and TRBJ2-7; 9 bases align to TRBD1. Per the germline V gene, CDR1 is MDHEN and CDR2 is SYDVKM. The CDR3 totals 15 residues. Trimming removed 3 bases from V and 3 bases from J; junction bases left unmatched: 6. Using reference TRBV28 and TRBJ2-7 for the parts outside the CDR3, the full variable domain is DVKVTQSSRYLVKRTGEKVFLECVQDMDHENMFWYRQDPGLGLRLIYFSYDVKMKEKGDIPEGYSVSREKKERFSLILESASTNQTSMYLCASSLGTGGLYEQYFGPGTRLTVT.

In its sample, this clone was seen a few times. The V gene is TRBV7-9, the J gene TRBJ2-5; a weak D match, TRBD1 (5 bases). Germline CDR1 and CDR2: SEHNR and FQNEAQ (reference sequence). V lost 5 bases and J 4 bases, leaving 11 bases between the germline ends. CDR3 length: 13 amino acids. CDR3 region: CASSPRVGETQYF. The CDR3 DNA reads TGTGCCAGCAGCCCCAGGGTTGGAGAGACCCAGTACTTC.

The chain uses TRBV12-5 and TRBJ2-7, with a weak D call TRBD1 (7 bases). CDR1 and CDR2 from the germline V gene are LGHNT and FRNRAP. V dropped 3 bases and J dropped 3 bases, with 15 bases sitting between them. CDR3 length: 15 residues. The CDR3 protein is CASGFHQGGFYEQYF. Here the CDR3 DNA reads TGTGCTAGTGGTTTCCACCAGGGGGGATTCTACGAGCAGTACTTC. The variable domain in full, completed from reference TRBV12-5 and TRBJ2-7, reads DARVTQTPRHKVTEMGQEVTMRCQPILGHNTVFWYRQTMMQGLELLAYFRNRAPLDDSGMPKDRFSAEMPDATLATLKIQPSEPRDSAVYFCASGFHQGGFYEQYFGPGTRLTVT.

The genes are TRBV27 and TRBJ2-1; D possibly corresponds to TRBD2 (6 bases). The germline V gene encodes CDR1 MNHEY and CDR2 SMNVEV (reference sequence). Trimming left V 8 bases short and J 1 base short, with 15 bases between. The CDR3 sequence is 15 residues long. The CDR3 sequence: CASGLLRGSYNEQFF. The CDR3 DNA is TGTGCCAGCGGTCTTCTTCGGGGGTCCTACAATGAGCAGTTCTTC.